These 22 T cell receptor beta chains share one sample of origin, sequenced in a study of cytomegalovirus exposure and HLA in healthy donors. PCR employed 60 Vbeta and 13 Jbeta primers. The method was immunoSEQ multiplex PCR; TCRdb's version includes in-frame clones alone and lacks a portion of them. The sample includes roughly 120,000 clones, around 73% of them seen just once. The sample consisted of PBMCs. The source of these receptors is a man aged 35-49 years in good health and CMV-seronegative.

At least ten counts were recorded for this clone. The DNA of the CDR3 is TGTGCCAGCAGCTTAGTGGGGGCGAATCAGCCCCAGCATTTT. Encoded protein: CASSLVGANQPQHF. This chain uses TRBV7-9 with TRBJ1-5, with D perhaps TRBD1 (6 bases). The CDR3 totals 14 residues. CDR1 is SEHNR, CDR2 FQNEAQ, per germline (reference sequence). Between the trimmed V and J ends, which lost 1 base and 4 bases, there was a span of 8 bases.

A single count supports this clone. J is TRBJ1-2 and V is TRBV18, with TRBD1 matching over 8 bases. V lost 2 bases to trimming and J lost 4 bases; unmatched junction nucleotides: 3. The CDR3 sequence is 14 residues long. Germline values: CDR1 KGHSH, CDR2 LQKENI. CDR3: CASSPETGAYGYTF. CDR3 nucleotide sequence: TGTGCCAGCTCACCAGAGACAGGGGCCTATGGCTACACCTTC. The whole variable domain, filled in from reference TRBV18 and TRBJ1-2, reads NAGVMQNPRHLVRRRGQEARLRCSPMKGHSHVYWYRQLPEEGLKFMVYLQKENIIDESGMPKERFSAEFPKEGPSILRIQQVVRGDSAAYFCASSPETGAYGYTFGSGTRLTVV.

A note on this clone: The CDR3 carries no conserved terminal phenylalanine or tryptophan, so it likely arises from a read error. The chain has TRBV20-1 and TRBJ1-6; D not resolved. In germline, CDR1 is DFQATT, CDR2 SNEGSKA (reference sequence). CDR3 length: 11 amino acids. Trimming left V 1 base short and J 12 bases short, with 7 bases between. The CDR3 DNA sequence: TGCAGTGCTAGAGTTGCGGAACCCCTCCACCTT. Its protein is CSARVAEPLHL.

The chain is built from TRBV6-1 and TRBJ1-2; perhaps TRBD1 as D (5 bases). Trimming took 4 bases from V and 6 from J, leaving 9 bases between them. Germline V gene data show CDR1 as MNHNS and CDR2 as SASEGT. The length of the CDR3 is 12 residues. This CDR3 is CASSAGADGYTF. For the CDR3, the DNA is TGTGCCAGCAGTGCTGGGGCGGATGGCTACACCTTC.

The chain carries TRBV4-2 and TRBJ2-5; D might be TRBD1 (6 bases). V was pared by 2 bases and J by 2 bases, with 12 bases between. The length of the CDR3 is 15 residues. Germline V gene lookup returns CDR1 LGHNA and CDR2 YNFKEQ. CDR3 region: CASSQSWGQQETQYF. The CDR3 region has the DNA TGTGCCAGCAGCCAATCGTGGGGGCAACAAGAGACCCAGTACTTC.

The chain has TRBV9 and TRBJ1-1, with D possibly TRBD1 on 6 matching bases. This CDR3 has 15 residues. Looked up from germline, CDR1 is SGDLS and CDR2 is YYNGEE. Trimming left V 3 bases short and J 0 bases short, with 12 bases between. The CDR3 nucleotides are TGTGCCAGCAGCGGGGGGTGGGACATGAACACTGAAGCTTTCTTT. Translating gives CASSGGWDMNTEAFF.

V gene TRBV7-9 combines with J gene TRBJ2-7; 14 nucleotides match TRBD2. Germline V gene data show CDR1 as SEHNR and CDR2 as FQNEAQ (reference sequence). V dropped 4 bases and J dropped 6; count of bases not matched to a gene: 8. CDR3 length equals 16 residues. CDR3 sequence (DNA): TGTGCCAGCAGCTCGACGCGACTAGCGGGGGGGCGCGAGCAGTACTTC. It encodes CASSSTRLAGGREQYF.

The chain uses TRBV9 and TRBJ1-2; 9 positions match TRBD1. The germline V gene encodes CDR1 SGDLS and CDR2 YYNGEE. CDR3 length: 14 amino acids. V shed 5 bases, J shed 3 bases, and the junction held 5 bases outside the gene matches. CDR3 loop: CASSITGGDYGYTF. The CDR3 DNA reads TGTGCCAGCAGTATCACAGGGGGCGACTATGGCTACACCTTC.

CDR3 in amino acids: CASSQDLGDRGRGYTF. Here the CDR3 DNA reads TGTGCCAGCAGCCAAGATTTGGGGGACAGGGGGCGTGGCTACACCTTC. This rearrangement joins TRBV4-2 to TRBJ1-2; 12 positions agree with TRBD1. The trim removed 0 bases at V and 7 bases at J, leaving 6 bases unmatched. Per germline, CDR1 LGHNA and CDR2 YNFKEQ. There are 16 residues in the CDR3.

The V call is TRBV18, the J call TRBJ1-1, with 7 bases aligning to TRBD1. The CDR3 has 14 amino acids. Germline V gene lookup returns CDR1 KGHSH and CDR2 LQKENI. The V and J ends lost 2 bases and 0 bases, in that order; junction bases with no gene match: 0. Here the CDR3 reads CASSPGTVNTEAFF. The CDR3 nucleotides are TGTGCCAGCTCACCAGGGACAGTGAACACTGAAGCTTTCTTT.

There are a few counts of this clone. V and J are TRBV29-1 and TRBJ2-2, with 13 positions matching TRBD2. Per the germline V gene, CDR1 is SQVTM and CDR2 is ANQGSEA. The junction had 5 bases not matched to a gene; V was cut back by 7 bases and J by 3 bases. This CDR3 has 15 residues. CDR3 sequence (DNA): TGCAGCGGCCGACTAGCGGGGGGCGACACCGGGGAGCTGTTTTTT. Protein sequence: CSGRLAGGDTGELFF.

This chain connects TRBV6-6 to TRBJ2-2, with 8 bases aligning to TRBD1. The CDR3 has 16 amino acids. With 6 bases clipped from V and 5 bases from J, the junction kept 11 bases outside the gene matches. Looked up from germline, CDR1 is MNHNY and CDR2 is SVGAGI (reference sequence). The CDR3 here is CASSHLDRGGTGELFF. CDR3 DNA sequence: TGTGCCAGCAGCCACTTAGACAGGGGCGGGACCGGGGAGCTGTTTTTT.

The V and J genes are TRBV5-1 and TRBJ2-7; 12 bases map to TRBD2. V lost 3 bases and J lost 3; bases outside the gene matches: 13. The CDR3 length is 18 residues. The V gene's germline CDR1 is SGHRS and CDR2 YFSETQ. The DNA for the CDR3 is TGCGCCAGCAGCTCAAGCCTTGCTAGCGGGGGGGGGAACTACGAGCAGTACTTC. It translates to CASSSSLASGGGNYEQYF.

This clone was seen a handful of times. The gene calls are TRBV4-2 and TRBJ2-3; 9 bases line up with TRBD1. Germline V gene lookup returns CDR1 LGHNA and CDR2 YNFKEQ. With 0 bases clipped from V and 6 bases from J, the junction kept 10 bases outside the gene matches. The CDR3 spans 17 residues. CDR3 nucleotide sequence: TGTGCCAGCAGCCAAGAGGGGGGGGGACAGGGTTCGGATACGCAGTATTTT. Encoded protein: CASSQEGGGQGSDTQYF.

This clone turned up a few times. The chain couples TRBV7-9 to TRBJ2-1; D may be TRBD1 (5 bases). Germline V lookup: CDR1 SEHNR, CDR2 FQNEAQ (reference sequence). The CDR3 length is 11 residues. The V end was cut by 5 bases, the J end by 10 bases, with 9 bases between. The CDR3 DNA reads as TGTGCCAGCAGCGGTTACAGGGAGCAGTTCTTC. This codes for CASSGYREQFF.

The CDR3, as DNA: TGTGCCAGCAGTTTGGGGAGGGGAGGAGAGACCCAGTACTTC. Its protein is CASSLGRGGETQYF. The chain is built from TRBV27 and TRBJ2-5; 7 nucleotides align to TRBD2. The V gene's germline CDR1 is MNHEY and CDR2 SMNVEV (reference sequence). The trim removed 3 bases at V and 4 bases at J, leaving 5 bases unmatched. This CDR3 region has 14 residues.

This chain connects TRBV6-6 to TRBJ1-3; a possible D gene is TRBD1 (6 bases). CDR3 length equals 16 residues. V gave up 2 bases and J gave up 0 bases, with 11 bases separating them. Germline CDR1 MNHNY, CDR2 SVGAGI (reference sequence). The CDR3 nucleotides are TGTGCCAGCAGTTACACGACAGGCAGCTCTGGAAACACCATATATTTT. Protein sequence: CASSYTTGSSGNTIYF.

The chain's CDR3 is CASTLGREVDTQYF. In DNA form, the CDR3 reads TGTGCCAGCACCTTAGGGAGGGAGGTAGATACGCAGTATTTT. This sequence joins TRBV21-1 and TRBJ2-3; the table gives TRBD2 as D, unverified against the DNA. TRBV21-1 is flagged as a pseudogene. This CDR3 spans 14 amino acids.

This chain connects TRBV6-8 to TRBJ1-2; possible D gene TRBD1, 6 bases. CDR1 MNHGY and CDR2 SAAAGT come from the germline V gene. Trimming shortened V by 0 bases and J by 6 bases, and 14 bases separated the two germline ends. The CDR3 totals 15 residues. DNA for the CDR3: TGTGCCAGCAGTTACTCGAGTCAGGGGCGGGATGGCTACACCTTC. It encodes CASSYSSQGRDGYTF.

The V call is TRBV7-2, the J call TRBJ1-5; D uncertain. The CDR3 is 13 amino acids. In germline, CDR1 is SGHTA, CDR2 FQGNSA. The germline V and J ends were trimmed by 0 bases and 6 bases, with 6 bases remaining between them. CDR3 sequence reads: CASSLAFSQPQHF. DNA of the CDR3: TGTGCCAGCAGCTTAGCCTTTTCTCAGCCCCAGCATTTT. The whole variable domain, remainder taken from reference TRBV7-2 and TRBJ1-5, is GAGVSQSPSNKVTEKGKDVELRCDPISGHTALYWYRQSLGQGLEFLIYFQGNSAPDKSGLPSDRFSAERTGGSVSTLTIQRTQQEDSAVYLCASSLAFSQPQHFGDGTRLSIL.

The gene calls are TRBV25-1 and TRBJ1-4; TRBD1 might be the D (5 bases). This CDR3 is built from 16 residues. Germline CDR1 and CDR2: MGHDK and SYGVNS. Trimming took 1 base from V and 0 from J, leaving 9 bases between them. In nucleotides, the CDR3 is TGTGCCAGCAGTGAATTCACAGGCTCAACTAATGAAAAACTGTTTTTT. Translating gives CASSEFTGSTNEKLFF.

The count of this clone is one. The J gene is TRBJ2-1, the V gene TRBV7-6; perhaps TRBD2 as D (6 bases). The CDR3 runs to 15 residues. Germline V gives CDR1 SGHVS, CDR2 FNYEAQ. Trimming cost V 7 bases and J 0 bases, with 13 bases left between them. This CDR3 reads CASTRAGSSYNEQFF. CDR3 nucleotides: TGTGCCAGCACCAGGGCGGGAAGCTCCTACAATGAGCAGTTCTTC.